This TCR beta chain was captured by sequencing in a study of blood T cell repertoires in COVID-19. Germline V gene data show CDR1 as MDHEN and CDR2 as SYDVKM. V lost 2 bases and J lost 14, with 15 bases in between. The CDR3 is 12 amino acids. The repertoire was sequenced with immunoSEQ multiplex PCR; TCRdb's copy has only in-frame clones and lacks some. The data show around 360,000 clones, more than 75% seen once. The J gene is TRBJ2-5, the V gene TRBV28, with a weak D call TRBD1 (5 bases). What was sequenced was peripheral blood. This TCR derives from a woman aged 25 to 39 with COVID-19, enrolled during active disease. CDR3 in amino acids: CASSLGPQGQYF. Written as DNA, the CDR3 is TGTGCCAGCAGTTTAGGCCCGCAGGGTCAATACTTC.